Below, 11 T cell receptor beta chains from the same sample are listed, as sequenced in a study of vaccination effects on CD4 cells after COVID-19. Prior to sequencing, the ViraFEST assay stimulated PBMC with viral peptide pools, which expanded the antigen-specific CD4+ T cells. Subsequent to a culture period of approximately 11 days, CD4+ T cells were isolated. Negative nucleocapsid antibody tests before and after vaccination confirmed no previous SARS-CoV-2 infection. Their target antigens are unknown. TCRdb's copy holds only in-frame clones and misses some; the assay was immunoSEQ multiplex PCR. The data hold roughly 50,000 clones, with about four fifths observed a single time. The sequenced sample was CD4+ T cells from PBMCs cultured with HCoV-OC43 spike peptides, obtained before COVID-19 vaccination. The subset denotes: HCoV-OC43 spike overlapping peptide pool stimulation. Source of these receptors: a human donor who received a COVID-19 vaccine.

V gene TRBV24-1 combines with J gene TRBJ2-6; D uncertain. The germline V and J ends were trimmed by 1 base and 1 base, with 7 bases remaining between them. This CDR3 is built from 16 residues. CDR1 is KGHDR, CDR2 SFDVKD, per germline. CDR3 in DNA: TGTGCCACCAGTGATTTAAAGGGTTCTGGGGCCAACGTCCTGACTTTC. Its translation is CATSDLKGSGANVLTF.

The chain carries TRBV5-8 and TRBJ1-1; D perhaps matches TRBD1 (5 bases). This CDR3 has 18 amino acids. Trimming cost V 4 bases and J 0 bases, with 22 bases left between them. The germline V gene encodes CDR1 SGHTS and CDR2 YDEGEE. CDR3 in DNA: TGTGCCAGCAGCCCTCAACTCGGGGACCCTTTGATGAACACTGAAGCTTTCTTT. Its translation: CASSPQLGDPLMNTEAFF. Looking up the rest from reference TRBV5-8 and TRBJ1-1 gives the full variable domain: EAGVTQSPTHLIKTRGQQATLRCSPISGHTSVYWYQQALGLGLQFLLWYDEGEERNRGNFPPRFSGRQFPNYSSELNVNALELEDSALYLCASSPQLGDPLMNTEAFFGQGTRLTVV.

The chain joins TRBV18 to TRBJ2-3; 9 bases line up with TRBD1. Germline CDR1 and CDR2: KGHSH and LQKENI. CDR3 size: 15 residues. With V trimmed by 2 bases and J by 5 bases, 5 bases remained unmatched. As DNA, the CDR3 is TGTGCCAGCTCACCAGTGGACAGGGGAAAAGATACGCAGTATTTT. Translation gives CASSPVDRGKDTQYF.

The chain carries TRBV2 and TRBJ1-2, with D possibly TRBD1 on 5 matching bases. The length of the CDR3 is 12 residues. Germline assignment: CDR1 SNHLY and CDR2 FYNNEI. With 5 bases removed from V and 4 bases from J, the gap between germline ends came to 8 bases. The CDR3 loop reads CASSTRAYGYTF. The CDR3, as DNA: TGTGCCAGCAGTACCAGGGCCTATGGCTACACCTTC.

Here the CDR3 reads CASSLRASGVEDTQYF. The CDR3 bases are TGTGCCAGCAGCTTAAGGGCTAGCGGGGTTGAAGATACGCAGTATTTT. The V call is TRBV7-2, the J call TRBJ2-3; 9 bases align to TRBD2. The V and J ends lost 2 bases and 5 bases, in that order; junction bases with no gene match: 8. Germline V lookup: CDR1 SGHTA, CDR2 FQGNSA. The CDR3 length is 16 residues.

The chain links TRBV5-5 to TRBJ2-3, with 8 bases that match TRBD1. Trimming cost V 4 bases and J 0 bases; bases outside gene matches: 13. Germline values: CDR1 SGHKS, CDR2 YYEKEE (reference sequence). The CDR3 length is 18 residues. CDR3 sequence reads: CASSRGYSTGGSTDTQYF. The CDR3 DNA reads as TGTGCCAGCAGCCGGGGGTACTCAACAGGGGGAAGCACAGATACGCAGTATTTT.

This sequence joins TRBV18 and TRBJ2-7, with D perhaps being TRBD1 or TRBD2 (6 bases each). V shed 5 bases and J shed 3 bases, with 14 bases lying between them. From germline, CDR1 is KGHSH and CDR2 LQKENI. This CDR3 region has 14 residues. Written as DNA, the CDR3 is TGTGCCAGCTCATTAACCCGGGGGCTCTACGAGCAGTACGTC. This sequence encodes CASSLTRGLYEQYV.

This clone was seen only a few times. The chain employs TRBV5-1 and TRBJ1-2; 7 nucleotides align to TRBD1. CDR1 is SGHRS, CDR2 YFSETQ, per germline. The CDR3 extends over 14 amino acids. J gave up 8 bases and V 0 bases, and 7 bases lay outside the gene matches. DNA of the CDR3: TGCGCCAGCAGCTTGGGACAGGGAGGATACGGCTACACCTTC. The encoded protein is CASSLGQGGYGYTF.

In this sample, this clone turned up a few times. This chain links TRBV3-1 (or the pseudogene TRBV3-2) with TRBJ1-6, with no clear D. V was clipped by 0 bases and J by 7 bases, with 4 bases between them. Germline V lookup: CDR1 LGHDT, CDR2 YNNKEL (reference sequence). This CDR3 region has 13 residues. The CDR3 spells CASSQEFNSPLHF. CDR3 in DNA: TGTGCCAGCAGCCAAGAGTTCAATTCACCCCTCCACTTT.

V is TRBV10-1 and J is TRBJ2-7; D perhaps matches TRBD2 (5 bases). The CDR3 has 19 residues. CDR1 is WNHNN, CDR2 SYGVQD, per germline (reference sequence). The ends were cut back, 0 bases at V and 2 bases at J, with 23 bases in the middle. CDR3 in amino acids: CASSESVQEAFQPPYEQYV. The DNA for the CDR3 is TGCGCCAGCAGTGAGTCGGTGCAGGAGGCTTTTCAGCCTCCCTACGAGCAGTACGTC.

The J gene is TRBJ2-3, the V gene TRBV7-8; 11 nucleotides line up with TRBD2. The CDR3 is 16 residues long. Germline V gives CDR1 SGHVS, CDR2 FQNEAQ. The trim removed 5 bases at V and 5 bases at J, leaving 9 bases unmatched. The CDR3 coding sequence is TGTGCCAGCAGCCCGAAGACTAGCGGGGCCGGAGATACGCAGTATTTT. It encodes CASSPKTSGAGDTQYF.